This is a list of T cell receptor beta chains from one sample in a study of T cell changes during pregnancy in multiple sclerosis. Sequenced by immunoSEQ multiplex PCR; TCRdb stores in-frame clones only, minus some. The sample includes over 70,000 clones, 90% to 95% of them seen just once. The material sequenced was peripheral blood, taken in the first trimester of pregnancy. The receptors shown here come from a female donor with multiple sclerosis, enrolled in a pregnancy study. Both conserved end residues are part of each CDR3. D genes are given only for firm matches. Rows give clone size only sometimes, using once, few, many, or a class for an expanded clone.

j_call v_call d_call clone_size cdr3_nt cdr3_aa
TRBJ2-1 TRBV7-3 TRBD2 . TGTGCCAGCAGCTTGAGCGGGGGGTACAATGAGCAGTTCTTC CASSLSGGYNEQFF
TRBJ2-3 TRBV6-1 . . TGTGCCAGCAGTGAGAGGGCCCCAGATACGCAGTATTTT CASSERAPDTQYF
TRBJ2-1 TRBV11-2 . once TGTGCCAGCAGCTTCGCGCGGAGCTCCTACAATGAGCAGTTCTTC CASSFARSSYNEQFF
TRBJ1-1 TRBV9 . . TGTGCCAGCAGCTCGCACCCCAGTAAAACCCCGTCCTTGCCTGAAGCTTTCTTT CASSSHPSKTPSLPEAFF
TRBJ1-5 TRBV4-1 . . TGCGCCAGCAGCCATGACTCCCGGGGGGGTCAGCATTTT CASSHDSRGGQHF
TRBJ1-1 TRBV25-1 . . TGTGCCAGCAGTGTCCGTGCAGGGCCGGGCGGAACTGAAGCTTTCTTT CASSVRAGPGGTEAFF
TRBJ1-5 TRBV6-1 TRBD1 . TGTGCCAGCAGCCCGGAAGGAGGGGGCAGTCAGCCCCAGCATTTT CASSPEGGGSQPQHF
TRBJ2-2 TRBV7-2 . . TGTGCCAGCAGCTTATTTGGGGGGGCGGGAGCCGGGGAGCTGTTTTTT CASSLFGGAGAGELFF
TRBJ1-1 TRBV7-6 . . TGTGCCAGCAGTTGGGGGGGACACACTGAAGCTTTCTTT CASSWGGHTEAFF
TRBJ1-3 TRBV7-3 . . TGTGCCAGCAGCTTACGACGTGGGGCCCCTGGAAACACCATATATTTT CASSLRRGAPGNTIYF
TRBJ1-6 TRBV19 . . TGTGCCAGTAGTTCCCGGACTGAAAGCTCCTATAATTCACCCCTCCACTTT CASSSRTESSYNSPLHF
TRBJ2-5 TRBV19 . . TGTGCCAGTAGTATAGTGGCGGGGTCGGAGGAGACCCAGTACTTC CASSIVAGSEETQYF
TRBJ1-5 TRBV5-6 . . TGTGCCAGCAGTCCAGGGACAAGTCAGCCCCAGCATTTT CASSPGTSQPQHF